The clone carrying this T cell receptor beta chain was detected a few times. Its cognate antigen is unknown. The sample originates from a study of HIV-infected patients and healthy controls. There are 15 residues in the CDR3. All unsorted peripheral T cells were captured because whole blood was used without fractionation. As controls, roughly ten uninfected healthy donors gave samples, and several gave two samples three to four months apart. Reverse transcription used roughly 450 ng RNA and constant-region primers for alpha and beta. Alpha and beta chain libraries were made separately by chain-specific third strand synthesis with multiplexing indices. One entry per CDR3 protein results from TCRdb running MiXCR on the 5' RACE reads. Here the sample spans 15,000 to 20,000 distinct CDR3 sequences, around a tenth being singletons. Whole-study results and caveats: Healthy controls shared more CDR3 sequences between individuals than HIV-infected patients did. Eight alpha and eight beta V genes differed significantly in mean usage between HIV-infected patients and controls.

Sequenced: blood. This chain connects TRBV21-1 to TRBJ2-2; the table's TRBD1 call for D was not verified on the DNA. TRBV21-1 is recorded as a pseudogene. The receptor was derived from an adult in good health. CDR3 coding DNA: TGTGCCAGCAGCGCCGGGACGTCGAACACCGGGGAGCTGTTTTTT. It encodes CASSAGTSNTGELFF.